These 25 T cell receptor beta chains originate from one sample sequenced in a study of T cell clusters in autoimmune cytopenias. TRB was amplified from 250 ng of peripheral blood genomic DNA per sample. Multiplex touch-down PCR amplified TRB using TRB-A and TRB-B pools in one tube. TCRdb reprocessed the multiplex PCR reads and reports one entry per CDR3 protein, with no DNA. The sample spans 600 to 750 distinct CDR3 sequences; the ten largest clones claim around a quarter. The sample was also reused in another study, on T cell repertoires in aging, cancer and after chemotherapy.

The sequenced material came from peripheral blood. The origin of the receptors is a human donor with chronic lymphocytic leukemia.

By frequency, this clonotype is large. The chain is built from TRBV7-6 and TRBJ2-1. CDR3 length: 13 amino acids. Germline CDR1 reads SGHVS; CDR2 reads FNYEAQ. This CDR3 reads CASSLYSYNEQFF.

The CDR3 spells CASSLPGTAEAFF. This chain connects TRBV7-9 to TRBJ1-1; the TCRdb call, TRBD1, lacks DNA for checking. Germline V gene lookup returns CDR1 SEHNR and CDR2 FQNEAQ (reference sequence). The CDR3 sequence is 13 residues long. Variable domain in full (rest from reference TRBV7-9 and TRBJ1-1): DTGVSQNPRHKITKRGQNVTFRCDPISEHNRLYWYRQTLGQGPEFLTYFQNEAQLEKSRLLSDRFSAERPKGSFSTLEIQRTEQGDSAMYLCASSLPGTAEAFFGQGTRLTVV.

Frequency places this clonotype as medium-sized. The chain couples TRBV7-2 to TRBJ1-6; the TRBD1 assignment by TCRdb is unverifiable without DNA. This CDR3 comprises 17 residues. Per the germline V gene, CDR1 is SGHTA and CDR2 is FQGNSA. CDR3 sequence: CASSFLRDRGFNSPLHF.

Its frequency marks this clonotype as large (0.1 to 1%). This sequence joins TRBV19 and TRBJ2-3; without DNA, the TCRdb call of TRBD2 cannot be checked. In germline, CDR1 is LNHDA, CDR2 SQIVND (reference sequence). The length of the CDR3 is 16 residues. This CDR3 is CASSIETSARTDTQYF.

The chain uses TRBV19 and TRBJ1-2; TCRdb indicates TRBD1, and absent DNA this call remains unverified. Germline V gene sequence: CDR1 LNHDA, CDR2 SQIVND (reference sequence). CDR3 size: 12 residues. The CDR3 loop is CASRRGGYGYTF. The full variable domain, its missing parts supplied by reference TRBV19 and TRBJ1-2, is DGGITQSPKYLFRKEGQNVTLSCEQNLNHDAMYWYRQDPGQGLRLIYYSQIVNDFQKGDIAEGYSVSREKKESFPLTVTSAQKNPTAFYLCASRRGGYGYTFGSGTRLTVV.

This clonotype registers medium-sized by frequency. This chain joins TRBV20-1 and TRBJ2-1. Germline CDR1 DFQATT, CDR2 SNEGSKA (reference sequence). This CDR3 is built from 12 residues. CDR3 residues: CSAGGGYNEQFF.

Measured by frequency, this clonotype is large. The chain employs TRBV7-9 and TRBJ2-6. The CDR3 contains 13 residues. Germline values: CDR1 SEHNR, CDR2 FQNEAQ (reference sequence). The CDR3 loop is CASSASGANVLTF.

In terms of frequency, this clonotype is medium-sized. J is TRBJ1-5 and V is TRBV27. The CDR3 is 14 amino acids. Germline V gene sequence: CDR1 MNHEY, CDR2 SMNVEV (reference sequence). CDR3 sequence: CASSPRPGNQPQHF.

This clonotype ranks as large in terms of frequency. The genes are TRBV6-4 and TRBJ2-3; TCRdb's D call, TRBD1, is unchecked because there is no DNA. This CDR3 is built from 15 residues. Per the germline V gene, CDR1 is MRHNA and CDR2 is SNTAGT. The CDR3 reads CASSDSTGGADTQYF.

The V gene is TRBV2, the J gene TRBJ2-7; absent DNA, TCRdb's TRBD2 call cannot be checked. The CDR3 runs 13 residues. In germline, CDR1 is SNHLY, CDR2 FYNNEI. The CDR3 here is CASVRLAGKEQYF. The whole variable domain, filled in from reference TRBV2 and TRBJ2-7, reads EPEVTQTPSHQVTQMGQEVILRCVPISNHLYFYWYRQILGQKVEFLVSFYNNEISEKSEIFDDQFSVERPDGSNFTLKIRSTKLEDSAMYFCASVRLAGKEQYFGPGTRLTVT.

This clonotype is large by frequency. V gene TRBV6-6 combines with J gene TRBJ2-7; TCRdb's D call of TRBD1 is untestable without DNA. This CDR3 spans 15 amino acids. Per germline, CDR1 MNHNY and CDR2 SVGAGI (reference sequence). The CDR3 loop reads CASSYSPGQGYEQYF.

This clonotype is called large based on its frequency. The chain has TRBV5-5 and TRBJ2-5; as DNA is missing, the TRBD2 call by TCRdb cannot be tested. Germline V CDR1 and CDR2: SGHKS, YYEKEE (reference sequence). There are 17 residues in the CDR3. The CDR3 sequence is CASSISGLAGLVGTQYF. The whole variable domain, filled in from reference TRBV5-5 and TRBJ2-5, reads DAGVTQSPTHLIKTRGQQVTLRCSPISGHKSVSWYQQVLGQGPQFIFQYYEKEERGRGNFPDRFSARQFPNYSSELNVNALLLGDSALYLCASSISGLAGLVGTQYFGPGTRLLVL.

This clonotype is identified as large from frequency. V is TRBV6-6 and J is TRBJ1-1; TCRdb selects TRBD1, and the lack of DNA leaves this call unchecked. The germline gives CDR1 MNHNY, CDR2 SVGAGI (reference sequence). This CDR3 is 14 amino acids long. The CDR3 loop reads CASKSRDRIAEAFF.

According to its frequency, this clonotype is medium-sized. The chain has TRBV12-3 or TRBV12-4 and TRBJ2-7; TCRdb reports TRBD1, a call that lacks DNA to check it against. There are 13 residues in the CDR3. Here the CDR3 reads CASSDRWAYEQYF.

Considering frequency, this clonotype is large. The chain is built from TRBV12-3 or TRBV12-4 and TRBJ2-3; TCRdb selects TRBD1, and the lack of DNA leaves this call unchecked. CDR3 length equals 13 residues. This CDR3 is CASTAQSRRAQYF.

The chain couples TRBV6-5 to TRBJ2-1. Germline V gene data show CDR1 as MNHEY and CDR2 as SVGAGI. This CDR3 contains 13 residues. The CDR3 reads CASSYSGSDEQFF.

This clonotype is classed as medium-sized by frequency. The rearrangement uses TRBV7-6 and TRBJ1-6. CDR3 length: 15 residues. Germline CDR1 is SGHVS and CDR2 is FNYEAQ. The CDR3 region is CASSPGQAFNSPLHF.

This clonotype is identified as large from frequency. The rearrangement joins TRBV18 to TRBJ2-2. Germline V gene lookup returns CDR1 KGHSH and CDR2 LQKENI. The CDR3 length is 14 residues. The CDR3 spells CASSPPGLTGELFF.

V and J are TRBV7-2 and TRBJ2-5; absent DNA, TCRdb's TRBD1 call cannot be checked. The V gene's germline CDR1 is SGHTA and CDR2 FQGNSA. This CDR3 has 15 amino acids. The CDR3 is CASSLGQGRSETQYF.

Judged by frequency, this clonotype is medium-sized. The V call is TRBV2, the J call TRBJ1-5. This CDR3 comprises 15 residues. Looked up from germline, CDR1 is SNHLY and CDR2 is FYNNEI. CDR3: CASSEMGRENQPQHF.

This clonotype ranks as large in terms of frequency. The chain combines TRBV7-9 with TRBJ2-1. CDR1 and CDR2 (germline): SEHNR, FQNEAQ (reference sequence). CDR3 length equals 12 residues. CDR3: CASSLVGNEQFF.

By frequency, this clonotype is large (0.1 to 1%). This chain uses TRBV6-6 with TRBJ1-1. CDR3 size: 13 residues. The germline gives CDR1 MNHNY, CDR2 SVGAGI (reference sequence). CDR3 sequence reads: CASTLQRNTEAFF.

The chain recombines TRBV29-1 with TRBJ1-4. CDR3 length: 13 amino acids. Per the germline V gene, CDR1 is SQVTM and CDR2 is ANQGSEA. The CDR3: CSVESGTNEKLFF. The complete variable domain, with remaining parts taken from reference TRBV29-1 and TRBJ1-4, reads SAVISQKPSRDICQRGTSLTIQCQVDSQVTMMFWYRQQPGQSLTLIATANQGSEATYESGFVIDKFPISRPNLTFSTLTVSNMSPEDSSIYLCSVESGTNEKLFFGSGTQLSVL.

This clonotype is identified as medium-sized from frequency. The chain combines TRBV7-9 with TRBJ2-7. CDR1 is SEHNR, CDR2 FQNEAQ, per germline (reference sequence). The CDR3 consists of 12 residues. The CDR3 loop reads CASSSRPSEQYF.

This clonotype is called large (0.1 to 1%) based on its frequency. The chain links TRBV10-3 to TRBJ2-1; there is no DNA to check the TCRdb D call of TRBD2. This CDR3 is built from 15 residues. The germline CDR1 and CDR2 sequences are ENHRY and SYGVKD. CDR3 in amino acids: CAISESGRVYNEQFF.